This TCR beta chain was sequenced for a study of blood T cell repertoires in COVID-19. Across the study: Specimens from acute and convalescent COVID-19 originated in the United States, Italy and Spain.

The CDR3 loop spans 15 amino acids. Trimming removed 3 bases from V and 8 bases from J, with 16 bases in between. Germline CDR1 KGHSH, CDR2 LQKENI. This table comes from immunoSEQ multiplex PCR, and its TCRdb copy is limited to in-frame clones, with some not included. The sample yields 100,000 to 150,000 clones, approximately 87% seen once. This receptor was obtained from a woman aged 70-85 years with acute or convalescent COVID-19. This sequence joins TRBV18 and TRBJ1-4, with a tentative D call TRBD1 (6 bases). Sequences were obtained from peripheral blood. The CDR3: CASSPNQDSREKLFF. The CDR3 nucleotides are TGTGCCAGCTCACCTAACCAGGACAGCCGGGAAAAACTGTTTTTT. Full variable domain (outside the CDR3, taken from reference TRBV18 and TRBJ1-4): NAGVMQNPRHLVRRRGQEARLRCSPMKGHSHVYWYRQLPEEGLKFMVYLQKENIIDESGMPKERFSAEFPKEGPSILRIQQVVRGDSAAYFCASSPNQDSREKLFFGSGTQLSVL.